Shown below are 25 T cell receptor beta chains from a single sample sequenced in a study of cytomegalovirus exposure and HLA in healthy donors. 60 Vbeta and 13 Jbeta primers were used in PCR. The data were produced by immunoSEQ multiplex PCR, yet TCRdb's version contains in-frame clones alone and is incomplete. The profile shows around 170,000 clones, approximately 88% of them singletons. Sample: PBMCs. The receptors come from a woman in her fifties or sixties in good health and CMV-seropositive.

This clone has only a few counts. The V gene is TRBV2, the J gene TRBJ2-3; 12 bases are shared with TRBD1. This CDR3 is built from 15 residues. The germline V gene has CDR1 SNHLY and CDR2 FYNNEI. J lost 4 bases, V lost 3 bases, and 2 bases had no gene match. CDR3 sequence: CASSEGTGGPDTQYF. For the CDR3, the DNA is TGTGCCAGCAGTGAGGGGACAGGGGGCCCAGATACGCAGTATTTT.

This chain uses TRBV4-3 with TRBJ2-5; weak D call: TRBD1 (5 bases). Germline-derived CDR1 and CDR2 are LGHNA and YSLEER. The CDR3 covers 16 residues. Trimming stripped 1 base from V and 5 bases from J, with 17 bases between. The CDR3 region has the DNA TGCGCCAGCAGCCAAGGGTTAGGCAGGGCCAAGGAGACCCAGTACTTC. Translated: CASSQGLGRAKETQYF.

The CDR3 region has the DNA TGCAGCGTTGCCTCGACCACAGGGACCTACGAGCAGTACTTC. As protein: CSVASTTGTYEQYF. V and J are TRBV29-1 and TRBJ2-7, with D possibly being TRBD1 (6 bases). The CDR3 loop spans 14 amino acids. V was clipped by 4 bases and J by 2 bases, with 15 bases between them. Germline CDR1 and CDR2: SQVTM and ANQGSEA.

Only a few counts were recorded for this clone. The chain uses TRBV28 and TRBJ2-4, with 7 positions matching TRBD1. The junction had 7 bases not matched to a gene; V was cut back by 5 bases and J by 0 bases. The CDR3 consists of 16 residues. Germline V gene data show CDR1 as MDHEN and CDR2 as SYDVKM. The CDR3 coding sequence is TGTGCCAGCAGTATGGGACAGCTGTTAGCCAAAAACATTCAGTACTTC. Translating gives CASSMGQLLAKNIQYF.

The chain links TRBV18 to TRBJ2-5, with unresolved D. The J call is in doubt because the DNA end fits TRBJ2-7 better. The CDR3 has 15 amino acids. Germline CDR1 is KGHSH and CDR2 is LQKENI. The CDR3 bases are TGTGCCAGCTCACCACCGGTTCCACAGATAGGCGAGCAGTACTTC. This translates into CASSPPVPQIGEQYF.

The chain recombines TRBV5-1 with TRBJ2-5; 9 bases line up with TRBD2. CDR3 length: 16 residues. Per the germline V gene, CDR1 is SGHRS and CDR2 is YFSETQ. With 4 bases clipped from V and 2 bases from J, the junction kept 9 bases outside the gene matches. The CDR3 nucleotides read TGCGCCAGCAGCCCGCAAGGAGCGGGGGGTCAAGAGACCCAGTACTTC. Protein product: CASSPQGAGGQETQYF.

This clone was recorded only once. This chain uses TRBV18 with TRBJ1-1; D is perhaps TRBD1 (5 bases). The CDR3 covers 17 residues. In germline, CDR1 is KGHSH, CDR2 LQKENI. The V end lost 0 bases, the J end lost 5 bases, and 19 bases lay between the germline ends. CDR3 bases: TGTGCCAGCTCACCACCGGGGGGGGGAGGTGCGCGGACTGAAGCTTTCTTT. Translated, it gives CASSPPGGGGARTEAFF. Together with reference TRBV18 and TRBJ1-1, the CDR3 gives the full variable domain: NAGVMQNPRHLVRRRGQEARLRCSPMKGHSHVYWYRQLPEEGLKFMVYLQKENIIDESGMPKERFSAEFPKEGPSILRIQQVVRGDSAAYFCASSPPGGGGARTEAFFGQGTRLTVV.

The V gene is TRBV21-1, the J gene TRBJ2-7; the table's D gene call, TRBD2, was not cross checked with the DNA. TRBV21-1 is given as a pseudogene. CDR3 length: 15 residues. The CDR3 nucleotides are TGTGCCAGGGATTTACGTGGGGGGGGAGACTACGAGCAGTACTTC. It translates to CARDLRGGGDYEQYF.

This sequence joins TRBV10-3 and TRBJ2-5, with D hard to call. CDR1 is ENHRY and CDR2 is SYGVKD in the germline V gene. The CDR3 runs 13 residues. V shed 2 bases and J shed 5 bases, with 9 bases lying between them. This chain's CDR3 is CAISEAVVETQYF. In DNA form, the CDR3 reads TGTGCCATCAGTGAGGCAGTCGTGGAGACCCAGTACTTC.

V and J are TRBV11-2 and TRBJ2-3, with a tentative D call TRBD2 (6 bases). The CDR3 runs 15 residues. CDR1 and CDR2 (germline): SGHAT, FQNNGV. Trimming removed 3 bases from V and 1 base from J, with 11 bases in between. The CDR3 sequence: CASSFFSGGTDTQYF. CDR3 coding DNA: TGTGCCAGCAGCTTCTTTTCGGGGGGCACAGATACGCAGTATTTT. Using reference TRBV11-2 and TRBJ2-3 for the parts outside the CDR3, the full variable domain is EAGVAQSPRYKIIEKRQSVAFWCNPISGHATLYWYQQILGQGPKLLIQFQNNGVVDDSQLPKDRFSAERLKGVDSTLKIQPAKLEDSAVYLCASSFFSGGTDTQYFGPGTRLTVL.

The gene calls are TRBV7-2 and TRBJ2-3; 12 bases are a match to TRBD2. Per the germline V gene, CDR1 is SGHTA and CDR2 is FQGNSA. V dropped 0 bases and J dropped 4; count of bases not matched to a gene: 5. The length of the CDR3 is 17 residues. The DNA of the CDR3 is TGTGCCAGCAGCTTAGCCTCTAGCGGGGGGGGGCCAGATACGCAGTATTTT. As protein: CASSLASSGGGPDTQYF. Full variable domain (outside the CDR3, taken from reference TRBV7-2 and TRBJ2-3): GAGVSQSPSNKVTEKGKDVELRCDPISGHTALYWYRQSLGQGLEFLIYFQGNSAPDKSGLPSDRFSAERTGGSVSTLTIQRTQQEDSAVYLCASSLASSGGGPDTQYFGPGTRLTVL.

V gene TRBV6-1 combines with J gene TRBJ1-3; D is uncertain. Trimming removed 7 bases at V and 4 bases at J, with 17 bases between. Germline V gene lookup returns CDR1 MNHNS and CDR2 SASEGT. CDR3 length: 15 amino acids. The CDR3 DNA sequence: TGTGCCAGCACCGCCGACCCGGCAGGCGGAAACACCATATATTTT. This gives the protein CASTADPAGGNTIYF.

The genes are TRBV6-5 and TRBJ2-7; 8 positions match TRBD1. The CDR3 loop spans 15 amino acids. Germline V gene lookup returns CDR1 MNHEY and CDR2 SVGAGI. After removal of 5 bases from V and 0 bases from J, the junction contained 6 bases not matched to a gene. Written as DNA, the CDR3 is TGTGCCAGCAGTAGGACAGGGAGGAGCTCCTACGAGCAGTACTTC. It encodes CASSRTGRSSYEQYF.

The V gene is TRBV2, the J gene TRBJ1-1; 10 bases match TRBD1. Germline CDR1 is SNHLY and CDR2 is FYNNEI. CDR3 size: 14 residues. V was clipped by 4 bases and J by 4 bases; unmatched bases: 3. Here the CDR3 DNA reads TGTGCCAGCAGTGGACAGGGGGCGCCCACTGAAGCTTTCTTT. Its protein is CASSGQGAPTEAFF.

This sequence joins TRBV10-3 and TRBJ1-2, with D perhaps matching TRBD1 (5 bases). Germline CDR1 is ENHRY and CDR2 is SYGVKD. V was shortened by 0 bases and J by 4 bases, with 9 bases between the two germline ends. The length of the CDR3 is 14 residues. CDR3 residues: CAISESSGGYGYTF. In DNA form, the CDR3 reads TGTGCCATCAGTGAGTCGTCCGGGGGCTATGGCTACACCTTC.

This rearrangement joins TRBV5-8 to TRBJ1-5; D gene ambiguous. Germline V gene sequence: CDR1 SGHTS, CDR2 YDEGEE. The V end lost 2 bases, the J end lost 6 bases, and 12 bases lay between the germline ends. This CDR3 is built from 14 residues. CDR3 amino acids: CASSLEGSVQPQHF. The CDR3 nucleotides read TGTGCCAGCAGCTTAGAGGGTAGTGTTCAGCCCCAGCATTTT.

The J gene is TRBJ1-2, the V gene TRBV7-9; D is perhaps TRBD1 (5 bases). V was trimmed by 3 bases and J by 9 bases, leaving 26 bases between them. CDR1 is SEHNR and CDR2 is FQNEAQ in the germline V gene (reference sequence). CDR3 length equals 17 residues. This chain's CDR3 is CASSFPRRDWGYGSYTF. CDR3 bases: TGTGCCAGCAGCTTTCCGAGGAGGGACTGGGGCTATGGTAGCTACACCTTC.

The V call is TRBV9, the J call TRBJ1-1, with D perhaps matching TRBD1 (5 bases). Per germline, CDR1 SGDLS and CDR2 YYNGEE. V lost 2 bases, J lost 3 bases, and 11 bases lay in between. CDR3 length: 14 amino acids. The CDR3 region is CASSVGAADTEAFF. The CDR3 DNA sequence: TGTGCCAGCAGCGTTGGGGCCGCGGACACTGAAGCTTTCTTT.

The chain couples TRBV5-4 to TRBJ2-1; possibly TRBD2 for D (7 bases). The CDR3 loop spans 16 amino acids. CDR1 SGHNT and CDR2 YYREEE come from the germline V gene (reference sequence). V lost 4 bases and J 7 bases, leaving 21 bases between the germline ends. Here the CDR3 DNA reads TGTGCCAGCAGCCAAGGGGCCGGGGGGCCGGTGAATGAGCAGTTCTTC. Translation: CASSQGAGGPVNEQFF.

This sequence joins TRBV6-1 and TRBJ1-2; D not resolved. Trimming removed 5 bases from V and 1 base from J, with 11 bases in between. Germline V gene lookup returns CDR1 MNHNS and CDR2 SASEGT. This CDR3 is built from 14 residues. The CDR3 region has the DNA TGTGCCAGCAGTTTGGGCAGCGGTAACTATGGCTACACCTTC. Translating it yields CASSLGSGNYGYTF.

The chain couples TRBV2 to TRBJ1-6; D possibly corresponds to TRBD1 (5 bases). Trimming took off 6 bases at V and 10 bases at J, with 16 bases between the two ends. There are 14 residues in the CDR3. The V gene's germline CDR1 is SNHLY and CDR2 FYNNEI. The CDR3 DNA sequence: TGTGCCAGCAGGCTCGGACACGAAGGATCACCCCTCCACTTT. Protein product: CASRLGHEGSPLHF.

This chain links TRBV18 with TRBJ1-2; TRBD1 is a possible D gene (5 bases). Germline CDR1 KGHSH, CDR2 LQKENI. The CDR3 is made up of 13 amino acids. Trimming pared 2 bases from V and 4 bases from J, leaving 8 bases between. CDR3 protein: CASSPGAVYGYTF. The CDR3 bases are TGTGCCAGCTCACCAGGGGCAGTCTATGGCTACACCTTC.

This chain connects TRBV27 to TRBJ2-3; D might be TRBD2 (6 bases). Per germline, CDR1 MNHEY and CDR2 SMNVEV (reference sequence). V lost 10 bases, J lost 1 base, and 15 bases lay in between. The length of the CDR3 is 14 residues. In nucleotides, the CDR3 is TGTGCCACCCGTGAGGCGGGACGCACAGATACGCAGTATTTT. This codes for CATREAGRTDTQYF.

The chain carries TRBV9 and TRBJ2-3; 8 bases fit TRBD2. The germline gives CDR1 SGDLS, CDR2 YYNGEE. V dropped 0 bases and J dropped 5; count of bases not matched to a gene: 8. The CDR3 runs to 16 residues. The CDR3 loop reads CASSVGPGGLGDTQYF. The CDR3 DNA sequence: TGTGCCAGCAGCGTAGGGCCGGGGGGGTTGGGAGATACGCAGTATTTT.

The V and J genes are TRBV5-4 and TRBJ1-1; weak D call: TRBD1 (5 bases). The CDR3 sequence is 15 residues long. The germline V gene has CDR1 SGHNT and CDR2 YYREEE (reference sequence). V gave up 3 bases and J gave up 2 bases, with 14 bases separating them. CDR3 DNA sequence: TGTGCCAGCAGCTCCCAAGGGAGGGGCAACACTGAAGCTTTCTTT. It codes for CASSSQGRGNTEAFF.